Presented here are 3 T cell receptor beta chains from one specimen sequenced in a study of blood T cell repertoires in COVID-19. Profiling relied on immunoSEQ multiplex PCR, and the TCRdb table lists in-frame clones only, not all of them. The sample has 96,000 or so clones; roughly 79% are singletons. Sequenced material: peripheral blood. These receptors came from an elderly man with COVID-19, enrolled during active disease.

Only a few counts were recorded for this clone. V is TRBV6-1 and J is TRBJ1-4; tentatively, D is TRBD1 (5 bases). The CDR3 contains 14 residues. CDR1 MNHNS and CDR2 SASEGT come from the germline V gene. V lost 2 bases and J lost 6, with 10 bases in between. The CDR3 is CASSEQGWDEKLFF. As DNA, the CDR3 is TGTGCCAGCAGTGAACAGGGCTGGGATGAAAAACTGTTTTTT.

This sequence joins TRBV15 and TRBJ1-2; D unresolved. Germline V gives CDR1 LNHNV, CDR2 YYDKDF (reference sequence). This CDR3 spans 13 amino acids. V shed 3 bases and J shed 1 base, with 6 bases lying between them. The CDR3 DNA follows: TGTGCCACCAGCAGCGGGGATAACTATGGCTACACCTTC. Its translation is CATSSGDNYGYTF.

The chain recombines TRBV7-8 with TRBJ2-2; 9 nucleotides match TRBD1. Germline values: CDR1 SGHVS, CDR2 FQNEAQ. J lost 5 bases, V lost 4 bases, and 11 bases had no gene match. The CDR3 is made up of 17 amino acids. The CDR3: CASSSTPQGARTGELFF. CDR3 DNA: TGTGCCAGCAGCTCCACCCCACAGGGGGCACGGACCGGGGAGCTGTTTTTT.